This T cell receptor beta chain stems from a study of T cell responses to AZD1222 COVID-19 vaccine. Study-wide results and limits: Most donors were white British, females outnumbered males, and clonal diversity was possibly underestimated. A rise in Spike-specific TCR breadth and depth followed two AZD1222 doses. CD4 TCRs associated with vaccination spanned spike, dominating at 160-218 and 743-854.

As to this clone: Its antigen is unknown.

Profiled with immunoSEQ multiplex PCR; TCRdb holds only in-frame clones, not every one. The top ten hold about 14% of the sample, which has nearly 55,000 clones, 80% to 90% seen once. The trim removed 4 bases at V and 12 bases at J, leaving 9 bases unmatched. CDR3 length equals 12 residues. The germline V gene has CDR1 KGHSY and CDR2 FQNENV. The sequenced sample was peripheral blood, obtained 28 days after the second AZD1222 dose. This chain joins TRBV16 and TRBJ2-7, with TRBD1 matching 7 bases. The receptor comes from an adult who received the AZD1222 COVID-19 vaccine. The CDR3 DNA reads TGTGCCAGCAGCCTGGGACAGATGCGGGTGTACTTC. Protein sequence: CASSLGQMRVYF.